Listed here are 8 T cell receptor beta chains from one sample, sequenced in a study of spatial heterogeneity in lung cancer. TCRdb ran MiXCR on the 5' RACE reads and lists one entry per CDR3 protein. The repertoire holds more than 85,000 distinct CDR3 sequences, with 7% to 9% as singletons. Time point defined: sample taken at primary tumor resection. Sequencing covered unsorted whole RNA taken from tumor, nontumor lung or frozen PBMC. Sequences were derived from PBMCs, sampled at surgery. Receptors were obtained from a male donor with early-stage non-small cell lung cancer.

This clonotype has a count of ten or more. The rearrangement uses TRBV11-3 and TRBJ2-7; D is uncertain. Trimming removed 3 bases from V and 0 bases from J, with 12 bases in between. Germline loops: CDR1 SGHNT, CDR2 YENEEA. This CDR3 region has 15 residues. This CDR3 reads CASSLCPSSSYEQYF. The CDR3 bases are TGTGCCAGCAGCTTGTGTCCGTCCAGCTCCTACGAGCAGTACTTC.

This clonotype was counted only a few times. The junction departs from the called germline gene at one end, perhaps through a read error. CDR3 in amino acids: CASSTGADTEYF. In DNA, the CDR3 is TGTGCCAGCAGTACGGGAGCAGATACGGAGTATTTT. The chain links TRBV6-6 to TRBJ2-3; the D gene is possibly TRBD2 (6 bases). The CDR3 runs 12 residues. Germline lookup yields CDR1 MNHNY and CDR2 SVGAGI (reference sequence).

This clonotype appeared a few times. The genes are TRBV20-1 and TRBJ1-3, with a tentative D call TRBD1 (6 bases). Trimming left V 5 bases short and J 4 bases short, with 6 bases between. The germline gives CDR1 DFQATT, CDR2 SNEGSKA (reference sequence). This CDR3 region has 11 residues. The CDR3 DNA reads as TGCAGTGCTGGACAGGGAAACACCATATATTTT. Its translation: CSAGQGNTIYF.

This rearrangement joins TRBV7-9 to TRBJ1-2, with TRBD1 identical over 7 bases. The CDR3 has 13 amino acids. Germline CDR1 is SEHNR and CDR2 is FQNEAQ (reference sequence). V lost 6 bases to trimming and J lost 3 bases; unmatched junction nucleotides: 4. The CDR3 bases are TGTGCCAGCAGTTATGGACAGGACTATGGCTACACCTTC. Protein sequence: CASSYGQDYGYTF.

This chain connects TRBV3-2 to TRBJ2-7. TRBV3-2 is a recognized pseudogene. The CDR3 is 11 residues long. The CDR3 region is CASSPFRQQYF. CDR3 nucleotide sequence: TGTGCCAGCAGCCCTTTTAGGCAGCAGTACTTC.

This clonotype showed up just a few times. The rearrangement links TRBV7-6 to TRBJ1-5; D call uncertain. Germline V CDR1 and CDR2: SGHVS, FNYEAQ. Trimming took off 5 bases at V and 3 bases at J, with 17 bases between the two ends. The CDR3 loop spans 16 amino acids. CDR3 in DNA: TGTGCCAGCAGCCTGAGCGCACCAACGGCCAATCAGCCCCAGCATTTT. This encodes CASSLSAPTANQPQHF.

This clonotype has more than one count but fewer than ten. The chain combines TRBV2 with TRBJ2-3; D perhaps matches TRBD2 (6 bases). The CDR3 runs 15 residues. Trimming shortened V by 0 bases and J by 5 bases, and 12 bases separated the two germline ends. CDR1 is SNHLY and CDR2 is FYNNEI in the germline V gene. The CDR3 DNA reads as TGTGCCAGCAGTGAAGCGGGCCGGGGAGGAGATACGCAGTATTTT. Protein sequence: CASSEAGRGGDTQYF.

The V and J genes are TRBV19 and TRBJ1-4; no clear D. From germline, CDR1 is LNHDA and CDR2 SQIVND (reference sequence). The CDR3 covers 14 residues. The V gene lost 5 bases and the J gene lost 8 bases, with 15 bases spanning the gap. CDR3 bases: TGTGCCAGTAGTTATTCGGGGATGAACGAAAAACTGTTTTTT. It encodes CASSYSGMNEKLFF.